The 27 T cell receptor beta chains given below trace back to one sample, sequenced in a study of T-cell reconstitution after alpha-beta-depleted transplantation in children. Unique molecular identifiers were used in preparing the TCRbeta library. TCRdb re-called the PCR reads with MiXCR, one entry per CDR3 protein. This table has over 550,000 distinct CDR3 sequences, over 9.5% appearing once. The sample consisted of PBMCs from the stem cell graft donor, taken from the stem cell graft. All receptors derive from a human donor who donated a stem cell graft to a child with acute myeloid leukemia.

V and J are TRBV6-2 or TRBV6-3 and TRBJ1-1, with a possible D match to TRBD1 (5 bases). V lost 0 bases and J lost 5, with 10 bases in between. Germline V gene data show CDR1 as MNHEY and CDR2 as SVGEGT. CDR3 length: 14 amino acids. CDR3 region: CASSYSGGKTEAFF. Here the CDR3 DNA reads TGTGCCAGCAGTTACTCGGGGGGGAAGACTGAAGCTTTCTTT.

This clonotype was counted a few times. V gene TRBV29-1 combines with J gene TRBJ2-7; the D gene is possibly TRBD2 (6 bases). The CDR3 is 12 residues long. Trimming stripped 7 bases from V and 5 bases from J, with 15 bases between. The germline CDR1 and CDR2 sequences are SQVTM and ANQGSEA. The CDR3 here is CSAAGSSDEQYF. As DNA, the CDR3 is TGCAGCGCGGCGGGGTCTAGCGACGAGCAGTACTTC.

The CDR3 bases are TGCAGTGCTAGAGAGACCAGAACGGGGACCTATGGCTACACCTTC. This encodes CSARETRTGTYGYTF. V usage is TRBV20-1 and J usage is TRBJ1-2; D is possibly TRBD1 (5 bases). Germline assignment: CDR1 DFQATT and CDR2 SNEGSKA (reference sequence). V was trimmed by 0 bases and J by 4 bases, leaving 15 bases between them. The CDR3 is made up of 15 amino acids.

This chain uses TRBV5-4 with TRBJ2-2; no clear D gene. V gave up 4 bases and J gave up 6 bases, with 16 bases separating them. Germline values: CDR1 SGHNT, CDR2 YYREEE (reference sequence). The CDR3 is made up of 15 amino acids. Here the CDR3 reads CASSQMEKTPGELFF. CDR3 sequence (DNA): TGTGCCAGCAGCCAAATGGAAAAGACGCCCGGGGAGCTGTTTTTT. The variable domain in full, with the rest retrieved from reference TRBV5-4 and TRBJ2-2, is ETGVTQSPTHLIKTRGQQVTLRCSSQSGHNTVSWYQQALGQGPQFIFQYYREEENGRGNFPPRFSGLQFPNYSSELNVNALELDDSALYLCASSQMEKTPGELFFGEGSRLTVL.

The chain couples TRBV12-3 or TRBV12-4 to TRBJ2-1, with TRBD2 matching 8 bases. After removal of 7 bases from V and 9 bases from J, the junction contained 11 bases not matched to a gene. The CDR3 extends over 14 amino acids. The CDR3 spells CASTLQRELPEQFF. The CDR3 bases are TGTGCCAGCACCCTTCAGCGGGAGCTTCCTGAGCAGTTCTTC.

This clonotype was seen at least ten times. The chain employs TRBV21-1 and TRBJ2-3. TRBV21-1 is classified as a pseudogene. The length of the CDR3 is 17 residues. The chain's CDR3 is CASSKVSQSSSTDTQYF. Written as DNA, the CDR3 is TGTGCCAGCAGCAAAGTTTCACAGAGTTCTAGCACAGATACGCAGTATTTT.

The rearrangement joins TRBV6-5 to TRBJ2-7; the match to TRBD2 covers 9 bases. Germline CDR1 and CDR2: MNHEY and SVGAGI. V shed 6 bases and J 7 bases; nucleotides not matched to a gene: 7. The CDR3 has 13 residues. The CDR3 nucleotides read TGTGCCAGCAGAGGTGCGGGAGGGCTTGAGCAGTACTTC. Encoded protein: CASRGAGGLEQYF.

This clonotype showed up just a few times. The rearrangement uses TRBV29-1 and TRBJ2-6, with TRBD1 as a possible D gene (6 bases). Trimming removed 7 bases at V and 0 bases at J, with 16 bases between. CDR1 and CDR2 from the germline V gene are SQVTM and ANQGSEA. This CDR3 is 16 amino acids long. The CDR3 bases are TGCAGCGCCGCGGTGGGGGCAAGCTCTGGGGCCAACGTCCTGACTTTC. Translating gives CSAAVGASSGANVLTF.

This sequence joins TRBV19 and TRBJ1-5; unclear D gene. Germline V gene data show CDR1 as LNHDA and CDR2 as SQIVND (reference sequence). Between the trimmed V and J ends, which lost 7 bases and 4 bases, there was a span of 8 bases. The CDR3 totals 12 residues. CDR3 protein: CASKVGNQPQHF. The CDR3 DNA reads as TGTGCCAGTAAAGTAGGAAATCAGCCCCAGCATTTT.

This clonotype showed up many times. The rearrangement uses TRBV7-2 and TRBJ2-7; 7 bases align to TRBD1. V lost 1 base and J lost 2; bases outside the gene matches: 2. The CDR3 contains 14 residues. In germline, CDR1 is SGHTA, CDR2 FQGNSA. CDR3 sequence reads: CASSLGDSAYEQYF. For the CDR3, the DNA is TGTGCCAGCAGCTTAGGGGACAGCGCCTACGAGCAGTACTTC. Complete variable domain (other parts from reference TRBV7-2 and TRBJ2-7): GAGVSQSPSNKVTEKGKDVELRCDPISGHTALYWYRQSLGQGLEFLIYFQGNSAPDKSGLPSDRFSAERTGGSVSTLTIQRTQQEDSAVYLCASSLGDSAYEQYFGPGTRLTVT.

Ten or more counts support this clonotype. V usage is TRBV29-1 and J usage is TRBJ2-7, with D tentatively TRBD1 (6 bases). Between the trimmed V and J ends, which lost 5 bases and 1 base, there was a span of 9 bases. This CDR3 spans 12 amino acids. Germline V gives CDR1 SQVTM, CDR2 ANQGSEA. CDR3 DNA sequence: TGCAGCGTTTTACAGGGATCCTACGAGCAGTACTTC. Translating it yields CSVLQGSYEQYF.

This clonotype occurred a few times. The rearrangement uses TRBV7-9 and TRBJ2-1; TRBD1 or TRBD2 may be the D gene (6 bases each). CDR1 is SEHNR and CDR2 is FQNEAQ in the germline V gene (reference sequence). The CDR3 contains 14 residues. V lost 5 bases to trimming and J lost 10 bases, with 18 bases between them. In nucleotides, the CDR3 is TGTGCCAGCAGCCAAGCGATCCTAGGGGGGGAGCAGTTCTTC. Translated: CASSQAILGGEQFF.

This chain joins TRBV7-3 and TRBJ2-3, with D hard to call. The CDR3 totals 14 residues. Trimming cost V 5 bases and J 2 bases, with 11 bases left between them. Germline assignment: CDR1 SGHTA and CDR2 FQGTGA. CDR3 residues: CASSRAPSTDTQYF. The CDR3 DNA sequence: TGTGCCAGCAGCCGGGCCCCTTCCACAGATACGCAGTATTTT.

This clonotype has at least ten counts. The rearrangement joins TRBV7-9 to TRBJ2-3; TRBD2 aligns across 7 bases. The junction had 10 bases not matched to a gene; V was cut back by 5 bases and J by 5 bases. The CDR3 has 15 residues. The germline CDR1 and CDR2 sequences are SEHNR and FQNEAQ (reference sequence). CDR3 loop: CASSPRRGRVDTQYF. CDR3 nucleotides: TGTGCCAGCAGCCCCCGAAGAGGGAGGGTAGATACGCAGTATTTT.

The rearrangement joins TRBV30 to TRBJ2-1; D possibly corresponds to TRBD2 (6 bases). V was shortened by 3 bases and J by 7 bases, with 22 bases between the two germline ends. This CDR3 comprises 16 residues. Germline V gives CDR1 GTSNPN, CDR2 SVGIG (reference sequence). The CDR3 DNA sequence: TGTGCCTGGAGCTACCCCTTTGGGGGAGGTCATAATGAGCAGTTCTTC. This codes for CAWSYPFGGGHNEQFF.

Only a few counts were recorded for this clonotype. This rearrangement joins TRBV6-4 to TRBJ1-2; 9 bases are a match to TRBD1. V shed 6 bases, J shed 4 bases, and the junction held 9 bases outside the gene matches. Germline V gene lookup returns CDR1 MRHNA and CDR2 SNTAGT. This CDR3 is built from 15 residues. The CDR3 region is CASREGQGSIYGYTF. CDR3 coding DNA: TGTGCCAGCAGGGAAGGACAGGGGAGCATCTATGGCTACACCTTC.

This clonotype was seen a handful of times. This sequence joins TRBV6-5 and TRBJ2-4; D gene uncertain. Looked up from germline, CDR1 is MNHEY and CDR2 is SVGAGI. V lost 4 bases and J 5 bases, leaving 9 bases between the germline ends. The CDR3 covers 13 residues. The CDR3, as DNA: TGTGCCAGCAGTTCCGGATTGGAAAACATTCAGTACTTC. Encoded protein: CASSSGLENIQYF.

This clonotype was detected ten times or more. The V and J genes are TRBV29-1 and TRBJ2-7; D remains unclear. This CDR3 spans 13 amino acids. Trimming left V 5 bases short and J 0 bases short, with 11 bases between. Germline CDR1 is SQVTM and CDR2 is ANQGSEA. CDR3 residues: CSVWSRSSYEQYF. CDR3 sequence (DNA): TGCAGCGTTTGGTCACGGTCCTCCTACGAGCAGTACTTC.

The chain recombines TRBV29-1 with TRBJ2-5, with 7 positions matching TRBD2. Germline V CDR1 and CDR2: SQVTM, ANQGSEA. The CDR3 spans 13 residues. The trim removed 1 base at V and 5 bases at J, leaving 4 bases unmatched. CDR3 in amino acids: CSVEGAAGETQYF. The CDR3 DNA is TGCAGCGTTGAAGGTGCAGCGGGGGAGACCCAGTACTTC.

The rearrangement uses TRBV6-5 and TRBJ2-1, with 7 bases aligning to TRBD1. The germline V gene encodes CDR1 MNHEY and CDR2 SVGAGI. V lost 3 bases, J lost 10 bases, and 6 bases stayed unmatched. This CDR3 is built from 13 residues. The CDR3 spells CASSYSTGAEQFF. DNA of the CDR3: TGTGCCAGCAGTTATTCAACAGGGGCCGAGCAGTTCTTC.

This clonotype was seen a few times. Here the CDR3 DNA reads TGTGCCAGCAGTTACGAGGGAATGGGGGAGACCCAGTACTTC. It encodes CASSYEGMGETQYF. The chain recombines TRBV6-2 or TRBV6-3 with TRBJ2-5, with D perhaps TRBD2 (5 bases). Trimming shortened V by 2 bases and J by 5 bases, and 12 bases separated the two germline ends. Germline loops: CDR1 MNHEY, CDR2 SVGEGT. The CDR3 contains 14 residues.

This clonotype has a count of ten or more. The rearrangement uses TRBV11-3 and TRBJ2-2, with D perhaps TRBD1 (5 bases). This CDR3 is built from 17 residues. Trimming took off 2 bases at V and 7 bases at J, with 20 bases between the two ends. Germline V lookup: CDR1 SGHNT, CDR2 YENEEA. DNA for the CDR3: TGTGCCAGCAGCTTACAAGGGGCCCTTTCTACTGGCGGGGAGCTGTTTTTT. Encoded protein: CASSLQGALSTGGELFF.

The rearrangement links TRBV9 to TRBJ2-5; 12 nucleotides match TRBD2. The CDR3 contains 15 residues. The V gene end was trimmed by 4 bases and the J gene end by 3 bases; junction bases not matched to a gene: 4. CDR1 and CDR2 (germline): SGDLS, YYNGEE. The CDR3 spells CASSLGLAGKETQYF. Here the CDR3 DNA reads TGTGCCAGCAGCTTAGGACTAGCGGGAAAAGAGACCCAGTACTTC.

This clonotype was seen a handful of times. The chain joins TRBV7-8 to TRBJ2-2; the D gene is possibly TRBD2 (6 bases). The V gene lost 5 bases and the J gene lost 6 bases, with 16 bases spanning the gap. Per the germline V gene, CDR1 is SGHVS and CDR2 is FQNEAQ. The CDR3 length is 15 residues. The DNA of the CDR3 is TGTGCCAGCAGCACCGTGGGGACGGGGGCCGGGGAGCTGTTTTTT. The encoded protein is CASSTVGTGAGELFF.

This clonotype was seen many times. The chain joins TRBV30 to TRBJ2-2; 10 bases line up with TRBD1. The ends lost 4 bases at V and 2 bases at J; junction bases unmatched: 7. Germline V gene data show CDR1 as GTSNPN and CDR2 as SVGIG (reference sequence). This CDR3 region has 16 residues. CDR3 region: CAWNHGTGVNTGELFF. The DNA for the CDR3 is TGTGCCTGGAATCACGGGACAGGGGTTAACACCGGGGAGCTGTTTTTT.

This clonotype was observed many times. The chain carries TRBV3-1 and TRBJ2-3; D is possibly TRBD2 (6 bases). Trimming removed 4 bases at V and 1 base at J, with 15 bases between. The CDR3 extends over 16 amino acids. The germline V gene encodes CDR1 LGHDT and CDR2 YNNKEL (reference sequence). The CDR3: CASSLPPGGGTDTQYF. The CDR3 nucleotides are TGTGCCAGCAGCCTACCCCCTGGCGGGGGCACAGATACGCAGTATTTT.

This clonotype occurred many times. The rearrangement links TRBV7-8 to TRBJ2-2, with 8 bases lining up with TRBD1. Germline-derived CDR1 and CDR2 are SGHVS and FQNEAQ. The ends lost 8 bases at V and 3 bases at J; junction bases unmatched: 5. CDR3 size: 14 residues. CDR3 bases: TGTGCCAGCCCTCGGACAGGGTACACCGGGGAGCTGTTTTTT. It yields the protein CASPRTGYTGELFF.